The source of this T cell receptor (beta chain) is a study of T-cell memory formation after mild COVID-19. With 1 base removed from V and 8 bases from J, the gap between germline ends came to 10 bases. The germline V gene has CDR1 SGHNT and CDR2 YENEEA. This CDR3 contains 13 residues. Findings of the study overall: A subset of responding clones appeared in pre-infection memory, suggesting cross-reactive memory joined.

TCRdb reprocessed the 5' RACE reads via MiXCR and lists one record per CDR3 protein. The repertoire has some 86,000 distinct CDR3 sequences, 20% to 30% of them found once; the top ten carry around 45%. This clonotype was found a few times. No antigen is known for it. The V call is TRBV11-3, the J call TRBJ2-3; D unclear. The sequence was obtained from a man aged 18 to 29 who had mild COVID-19 (a few samples of this study predate the infection). Cell type and time point are not known. Input material: PBMCs or a T cell subset sorted from them (not recorded which). The chain's CDR3 is CASSLGSHATQYF. The CDR3 nucleotides are TGTGCCAGCAGCTTAGGCAGTCATGCTACGCAGTATTTT.